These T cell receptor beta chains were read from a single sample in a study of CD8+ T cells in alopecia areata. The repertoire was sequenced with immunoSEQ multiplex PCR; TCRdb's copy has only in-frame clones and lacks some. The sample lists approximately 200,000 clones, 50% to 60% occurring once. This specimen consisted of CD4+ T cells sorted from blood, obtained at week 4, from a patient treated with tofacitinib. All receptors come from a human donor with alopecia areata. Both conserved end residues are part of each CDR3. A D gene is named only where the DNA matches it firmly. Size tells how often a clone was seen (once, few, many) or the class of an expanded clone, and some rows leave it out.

CDR3 DNA: TGCAGCGTTGAAGATCGGAGACCAAACAGGGGGAGGAGGGATACGCAGTATTTT; CDR3 protein: CSVEDRRPNRGRRDTQYF; D gene: TRBD1; clone size: -; V gene: TRBV29-1; J gene: TRBJ2-3
CDR3 DNA: TGCGCCAGCAGCCAGCCTGGGCAGGGAAACACCGGGGAGCTGTTTTTT; CDR3 protein: CASSQPGQGNTGELFF; D gene: -; clone size: once; V gene: TRBV5-1; J gene: TRBJ2-2
CDR3 DNA: TGTGCCAGCAGCCTTCTTACAGGGGCCAACGAGCAGTACTTC; CDR3 protein: CASSLLTGANEQYF; D gene: TRBD1; clone size: few; V gene: TRBV14; J gene: TRBJ2-7
CDR3 DNA: TGCAGTGCCGCTCTAGGCAATGAGCAGTTCTTC; CDR3 protein: CSAALGNEQFF; D gene: -; clone size: -; V gene: TRBV20-1; J gene: TRBJ2-1
CDR3 DNA: TGCAGCGTTTGGACAGGAAACTACGAGCAGTACTTC; CDR3 protein: CSVWTGNYEQYF; D gene: TRBD1; clone size: once; V gene: TRBV29-1; J gene: TRBJ2-7
CDR3 DNA: TGTGCCAGCAGCTTAGAGTCTAGCCCCAGCCCCTACAATGAGCAGTTCTTC; CDR3 protein: CASSLESSPSPYNEQFF; D gene: -; clone size: -; V gene: TRBV11-2; J gene: TRBJ2-1
CDR3 DNA: TGCAGCGTTTCCACCAATTACAGGGGAGAGCAGTACTTC; CDR3 protein: CSVSTNYRGEQYF; D gene: TRBD1; clone size: -; V gene: TRBV29-1; J gene: TRBJ2-7
CDR3 DNA: TGTGCCAGCAGGGACAGGGCGACCGGGGAGCTGTTTTTT; CDR3 protein: CASRDRATGELFF; D gene: TRBD1; clone size: few; V gene: TRBV6-5; J gene: TRBJ2-2
CDR3 DNA: TGTGCCAGCAGCGTCATAGCGGGGGGGCAGGAGACCCAGTACTTC; CDR3 protein: CASSVIAGGQETQYF; D gene: TRBD2; clone size: few; V gene: TRBV5-4; J gene: TRBJ2-5
CDR3 DNA: TGTGCCAGCAGACCGGACAGGGTCCTCTATGGCTACACCTTC; CDR3 protein: CASRPDRVLYGYTF; D gene: TRBD1; clone size: -; V gene: TRBV5-4; J gene: TRBJ1-2
CDR3 DNA: TGCAGCGTTGGGGTGACTCCCCTCCTCCGCGAGCAGTACTTC; CDR3 protein: CSVGVTPLLREQYF; D gene: -; clone size: -; V gene: TRBV29-1; J gene: TRBJ2-7
CDR3 DNA: TGCGCCAGCAGCCCGGGAGACAGGGGCAATCAGCCCCAGCATTTT; CDR3 protein: CASSPGDRGNQPQHF; D gene: TRBD1; clone size: once; V gene: TRBV5-1; J gene: TRBJ1-5
CDR3 DNA: TGTGCCTGGACAGGGGGTTACGGTATAACAGATACGCAGTATTTT; CDR3 protein: CAWTGGYGITDTQYF; D gene: TRBD1; clone size: -; V gene: TRBV30; J gene: TRBJ2-3
CDR3 DNA: TGCGCCAGCAAAGATCCAGCGGGAGAAGAGACCCAGTACTTC; CDR3 protein: CASKDPAGEETQYF; D gene: TRBD2; clone size: -; V gene: TRBV5-1; J gene: TRBJ2-5
CDR3 DNA: TGCGCCAGCAGCTTGTCGGGCCGGGGACTCTACGAGCAGTACTTC; CDR3 protein: CASSLSGRGLYEQYF; D gene: -; clone size: -; V gene: TRBV5-1; J gene: TRBJ2-7
CDR3 DNA: TGTGCCAGCAGCCACACCGTTTCCTACGAGCAGTACTTC; CDR3 protein: CASSHTVSYEQYF; D gene: -; clone size: -; V gene: TRBV5-4; J gene: TRBJ2-7
CDR3 DNA: TGCAGCGTTGAAGTAATAGGCTCAGGGAACGAGCAGTACTTC; CDR3 protein: CSVEVIGSGNEQYF; D gene: -; clone size: -; V gene: TRBV29-1; J gene: TRBJ2-7
CDR3 DNA: TGTGCCGCCCGGAGGGCCACTGAAGCTTTCTTT; CDR3 protein: CAARRATEAFF; D gene: -; clone size: -; V gene: TRBV6-6; J gene: TRBJ1-1
CDR3 DNA: TGTGCCAGCAGTGAGGGGGCCAAAAACATTCAGTACTTC; CDR3 protein: CASSEGAKNIQYF; D gene: -; clone size: -; V gene: TRBV2; J gene: TRBJ2-4
CDR3 DNA: TGTGCCTCTTCTAGCGGGCTGCTTACATACGAGCAGTACTTC; CDR3 protein: CASSSGLLTYEQYF; D gene: TRBD2; clone size: -; V gene: TRBV30; J gene: TRBJ2-7
CDR3 DNA: TGTGCCAGCAGCTTAGGAGGATCCCCGAACTATGGCTACACCTTC; CDR3 protein: CASSLGGSPNYGYTF; D gene: -; clone size: once; V gene: TRBV11-2; J gene: TRBJ1-2
CDR3 DNA: TGTGCCAGCAGTCCCGCAGGGACCTACAATGAGCAGTTCTTC; CDR3 protein: CASSPAGTYNEQFF; D gene: -; clone size: -; V gene: TRBV28; J gene: TRBJ2-1
CDR3 DNA: TGTGCCAGCAGCTTAGGGCGGGATAGCAATCAGCCCCAGCATTTT; CDR3 protein: CASSLGRDSNQPQHF; D gene: -; clone size: -; V gene: TRBV7-9; J gene: TRBJ1-5
CDR3 DNA: TGTGCCAGCAGCTTGGACGGGGGCCTCAATCAGCCCCAGCATTTT; CDR3 protein: CASSLDGGLNQPQHF; D gene: -; clone size: -; V gene: TRBV5-6; J gene: TRBJ1-5
CDR3 DNA: TGTGCCAGCAGTTACTCCAATCCCGTCCTCTCAGATACGCAGTATTTT; CDR3 protein: CASSYSNPVLSDTQYF; D gene: -; clone size: -; V gene: TRBV6-6; J gene: TRBJ2-3
CDR3 DNA: TGCAGTATTGCCCAGGGTGAGCAGTTCTTC; CDR3 protein: CSIAQGEQFF; D gene: -; clone size: -; V gene: TRBV29-1; J gene: TRBJ2-1
CDR3 DNA: TGCAGTGCTGGTGGGCGGCATGGCTACACCTTC; CDR3 protein: CSAGGRHGYTF; D gene: -; clone size: -; V gene: TRBV20-1; J gene: TRBJ1-2
CDR3 DNA: TGTGCTTCCCGCGTGGGGAGCACAGATACGCAGTATTTT; CDR3 protein: CASRVGSTDTQYF; D gene: -; clone size: -; V gene: TRBV7-9; J gene: TRBJ2-3
CDR3 DNA: TGTGCCACCCGGGGGGCGTGGGATACGCAGTATTTT; CDR3 protein: CATRGAWDTQYF; D gene: -; clone size: -; V gene: TRBV15; J gene: TRBJ2-3
CDR3 DNA: TGTGCCACCAGCAGAGACAGAACCCAAGAGACCCAGTACTTC; CDR3 protein: CATSRDRTQETQYF; D gene: -; clone size: few; V gene: TRBV15; J gene: TRBJ2-5
CDR3 DNA: TGTGCCTGGGGTCGAAGAATCGAAGGCACAGATACGCAGTATTTT; CDR3 protein: CAWGRRIEGTDTQYF; D gene: -; clone size: -; V gene: TRBV30; J gene: TRBJ2-3
CDR3 DNA: TGTGCCAGCACACGCGGGAGTAACTATGGCTACACCTTC; CDR3 protein: CASTRGSNYGYTF; D gene: -; clone size: once; V gene: TRBV27; J gene: TRBJ1-2
CDR3 DNA: TGTGCCAGCAATTCACAGGGTTGGTACGAGCAGTACTTC; CDR3 protein: CASNSQGWYEQYF; D gene: -; clone size: -; V gene: TRBV6-6; J gene: TRBJ2-7
CDR3 DNA: TGTGCCTGGGGGACAGGGGGTACAGATACGCAGTATTTT; CDR3 protein: CAWGTGGTDTQYF; D gene: TRBD1; clone size: -; V gene: TRBV30; J gene: TRBJ2-3
CDR3 DNA: TGCAGCGTTGTCACTAGTTCGGGAGATACGCAGTATTTT; CDR3 protein: CSVVTSSGDTQYF; D gene: -; clone size: -; V gene: TRBV29-1; J gene: TRBJ2-3
CDR3 DNA: TGTGCCTGGAGGTACAGGGGGAACTATGGCTACACCTTC; CDR3 protein: CAWRYRGNYGYTF; D gene: TRBD1; clone size: -; V gene: TRBV30; J gene: TRBJ1-2
CDR3 DNA: TGTGCCAGCAGTTCAGGGGAGGGGCACTATGGCTACACCTTC; CDR3 protein: CASSSGEGHYGYTF; D gene: -; clone size: -; V gene: TRBV27; J gene: TRBJ1-2
CDR3 DNA: TGCAGCGTTCCGGGGACTTCGGGGACTGAAGCTTTCTTT; CDR3 protein: CSVPGTSGTEAFF; D gene: -; clone size: -; V gene: TRBV29-1; J gene: TRBJ1-1
CDR3 DNA: TGTGCCAGCAGCTTGGTGGGTGGATTCTCCTACGAGCAGTACTTC; CDR3 protein: CASSLVGGFSYEQYF; D gene: -; clone size: -; V gene: TRBV5-5; J gene: TRBJ2-7
CDR3 DNA: TGTGCCACCCGAGCTCCCACAGATACGCAGTATTTT; CDR3 protein: CATRAPTDTQYF; D gene: -; clone size: few; V gene: TRBV5-6; J gene: TRBJ2-3
CDR3 DNA: TGTGCCAGCAGTGTCCAATTCGTAACTTTCTTT; CDR3 protein: CASSVQFVTFF; D gene: -; clone size: -; V gene: TRBV25-1; J gene: TRBJ1-1
CDR3 DNA: TGTGCCAGCAGTGAGGCTTTGGGTTCACCCCTCCACTTT; CDR3 protein: CASSEALGSPLHF; D gene: -; clone size: few; V gene: TRBV25-1; J gene: TRBJ1-6
CDR3 DNA: TGCAGCGCCGAGCGTCTATTTTATGGCTACACCTTC; CDR3 protein: CSAERLFYGYTF; D gene: -; clone size: -; V gene: TRBV29-1; J gene: TRBJ1-2
CDR3 DNA: TGTGCCATCAGTGAGTCGACGGGCGCTGGAGAGACCCAGTACTTC; CDR3 protein: CAISESTGAGETQYF; D gene: -; clone size: few; V gene: TRBV10-3; J gene: TRBJ2-5
CDR3 DNA: TGCGCCAGCAGCCAAGAGATGCGGTACGGGGATAGCTCCTACAATGAGCAGTTCTTC; CDR3 protein: CASSQEMRYGDSSYNEQFF; D gene: -; clone size: -; V gene: TRBV4-3; J gene: TRBJ2-1
CDR3 DNA: TGTGCCAGCAGTTTAGACAGGGGCGGGGACATTCAGTACTTC; CDR3 protein: CASSLDRGGDIQYF; D gene: TRBD1; clone size: -; V gene: TRBV27; J gene: TRBJ2-4
CDR3 DNA: TGTGCCAGCTCACCGGTTGGGACAGACTATAATTCACCCCTCCACTTT; CDR3 protein: CASSPVGTDYNSPLHF; D gene: TRBD1; clone size: -; V gene: TRBV18; J gene: TRBJ1-6
CDR3 DNA: TGCAGCGTTGAATTTCCGGGGGGCCTTTGGAATGAGCAGTTCTTC; CDR3 protein: CSVEFPGGLWNEQFF; D gene: -; clone size: few; V gene: TRBV29-1; J gene: TRBJ2-1
CDR3 DNA: TGCAGCGTGAGGCCTAGGGCTAATGAAAAACTGTTTTTT; CDR3 protein: CSVRPRANEKLFF; D gene: -; clone size: few; V gene: TRBV29-1; J gene: TRBJ1-4